The clone carrying this T cell receptor (beta chain) was observed a handful of times. Its target is unknown. This entry is derived from a study of T-cell memory formation after mild COVID-19. Study background: Each donor largely had its own TCR clusters. Study findings and constraints: The study detected some responding clones in pre-infection memory, suggesting cross-reactive memory joined. Researchers report contracting CD4+ clones mostly in CM and EM, with CD8+ clones in EMRA.

One entry per CDR3 protein results from TCRdb running MiXCR on the 5' RACE reads. The repertoire has around 200,000 distinct CDR3 sequences, about 22% of them found once; the top ten carry 20% to 25%. V lost 2 bases, J lost 3 bases, and 17 bases lay in between. This CDR3 has 16 residues. Germline V gene data show CDR1 as SGHNT and CDR2 as YYREEE (reference sequence). The chain carries TRBV5-4 and TRBJ1-1; TRBD1 is a possible D gene (6 bases). The clonotype originates from an adult woman who had mild COVID-19 (a few samples of this study predate the infection). Cell type and time point are not known. Sample: PBMCs or a T cell subset sorted from them (not recorded which). The CDR3 sequence: CASSFLRLSGDTEAFF. DNA of the CDR3: TGTGCCAGCAGCTTCCTCCGCTTATCAGGGGACACTGAAGCTTTCTTT.